The 12 T cell receptor beta chains below come from one sample, sequenced in a study of T cells in Graves' hyperthyroidism and ophthalmopathy. TCR beta CDR3 regions were amplified from RNA. When the TCR CDR3 underwent first-round RT-PCR, the HTBI primer set was used. Each CDR3 protein is one row after TCRdb ran MiXCR on the multiplex PCR reads. The sample holds about half a million distinct CDR3 sequences, approximately 25% seen once. The sample comprised blood. All receptors derive from a woman under 40 with Graves' ophthalmopathy.

The chain couples TRBV11-2 to TRBJ2-5, with TRBD1 identical over 8 bases. The CDR3 runs 16 residues. V lost 8 bases to trimming and J lost 0 bases; unmatched junction nucleotides: 11. Germline V CDR1 and CDR2: SGHAT, FQNNGV. DNA for the CDR3: TGTGCCAGCCTCAAGCGGACAGGGACGTACCAAGAGACCCAGTACTTC. Translated, it gives CASLKRTGTYQETQYF.

The chain has TRBV6-5 and TRBJ1-1; possible D gene TRBD1, 6 bases. This CDR3 region has 15 residues. Looked up from germline, CDR1 is MNHEY and CDR2 is SVGAGI. Trimming shortened V by 4 bases and J by 1 base, and 13 bases separated the two germline ends. The CDR3 loop reads CASSSDRYGNTEAFF. The CDR3 nucleotides read TGTGCCAGCAGTTCTGACAGGTATGGGAACACTGAAGCTTTCTTT.

The V and J genes are TRBV6-2 or TRBV6-3 and TRBJ1-2; 8 bases are a match to TRBD1. This CDR3 has 15 amino acids. The trim removed 5 bases at V and 4 bases at J, leaving 9 bases unmatched. In germline, CDR1 is MNHEY, CDR2 SVGEGT. The CDR3: CASSPWTGIGYGYTF. CDR3 nucleotide sequence: TGTGCCAGCAGTCCTTGGACAGGGATCGGCTATGGCTACACCTTC.

This rearrangement joins TRBV6-2 or TRBV6-3 to TRBJ2-5, with unresolved D. The CDR3 contains 13 residues. Germline V gene data show CDR1 as MNHEY and CDR2 as SVGEGT. The V gene lost 8 bases and the J gene lost 7 bases, with 17 bases spanning the gap. The CDR3 sequence is CASRVDLPGTQYF. Here the CDR3 DNA reads TGTGCCAGCCGCGTCGACCTGCCGGGGACCCAGTACTTC.

This clonotype came up many times. This chain joins TRBV2 and TRBJ1-3; D is unclear. Trimming left V 4 bases short and J 0 bases short, with 7 bases between. The germline V gene encodes CDR1 SNHLY and CDR2 FYNNEI. CDR3 size: 14 residues. DNA for the CDR3: TGTGCCAGCAGTGCTAGCCCCTCTGGAAACACCATATATTTT. It yields the protein CASSASPSGNTIYF.

About this clonotype: This likely comes from a read error, as the CDR3 has no conserved phenylalanine or tryptophan at its end. Because the CDR3's place on the DNA is in doubt, the DNA is left out and the CDR3 is given as listed by TCRdb. The J gene is TRBJ1-1, the V gene TRBV6-1; the table's D call, TRBD1, has no DNA check behind it. Termini included, the CDR3 measures 16 amino acids. Germline V CDR1 and CDR2: MNHNS, SASEGT. CDR3: CASRSNMGRVVAEACL.

This clonotype was recorded at least ten times. The gene calls are TRBV29-1 and TRBJ1-1, with 9 bases matching TRBD1. Trimming took 6 bases from V and 7 from J; bases not matched to a gene: 9. The CDR3 is 13 amino acids. The germline V gene encodes CDR1 SQVTM and CDR2 ANQGSEA. CDR3 bases: TGCAGCGTCCCCGGGACAGGGCGGTATGAAGCTTTCTTT. It encodes CSVPGTGRYEAFF.

The sample holds many counts of this clonotype. J is TRBJ2-5 and V is TRBV14; 10 bases fit TRBD2. The CDR3 has 15 residues. Germline V CDR1 and CDR2: SGHDN, FVKESK. J lost 4 bases, V lost 5 bases, and 7 bases had no gene match. CDR3 region: CASSKRTSGGETQYF. CDR3 nucleotides: TGTGCCAGCAGCAAGCGGACTAGCGGTGGAGAGACCCAGTACTTC. Full variable domain (rest looked up from reference TRBV14 and TRBJ2-5): EAGVTQFPSHSVIEKGQTVTLRCDPISGHDNLYWYRRVMGKEIKFLLHFVKESKQDESGMPNNRFLAERTGGTYSTLKVQPAELEDSGVYFCASSKRTSGGETQYFGPGTRLLVL.

This clonotype came up a few times. This sequence joins TRBV19 and TRBJ2-7; D may correspond to TRBD1 or TRBD2 (5 bases each). CDR1 and CDR2 from the germline V gene are LNHDA and SQIVND (reference sequence). V gave up 7 bases and J gave up 2 bases, with 15 bases separating them. The CDR3 loop spans 14 amino acids. The CDR3 coding sequence is TGTGCCAGTAATCCGGGACGGGAACCCTACGAGCAGTACTTC. Protein product: CASNPGREPYEQYF.

V usage is TRBV20-1 and J usage is TRBJ2-7; D uncertain. Germline V gives CDR1 DFQATT, CDR2 SNEGSKA (reference sequence). The CDR3 loop spans 11 amino acids. Trimming cost V 1 base and J 1 base, with 2 bases left between them. CDR3 sequence: CSARGSYEQYF. The CDR3 DNA is TGCAGTGCTAGAGGATCCTACGAGCAGTACTTC.

This clonotype showed up just a few times. The chain joins TRBV27 to TRBJ2-4, with TRBD1 matching 7 bases. The germline V gene encodes CDR1 MNHEY and CDR2 SMNVEV (reference sequence). The CDR3 extends over 12 amino acids. Losses at the gene ends were 8 bases for V and 6 bases for J; bases not matched to a gene: 4. The CDR3 DNA reads as TGTGCCAGCGGACCAGGGGGAAACATTCAGTACTTC. Its protein is CASGPGGNIQYF.

In this sample, this clonotype turned up many times. The chain couples TRBV28 to TRBJ1-5; 7 nucleotides line up with TRBD1. Germline V gene sequence: CDR1 MDHEN, CDR2 SYDVKM. The junction had 5 bases not matched to a gene; V was cut back by 4 bases and J by 5 bases. The CDR3 is made up of 14 amino acids. The CDR3 nucleotides read TGTGCCAGCAGTTCGGGACAGTCTCATCAGCCCCAGCATTTT. It is translated as CASSSGQSHQPQHF.